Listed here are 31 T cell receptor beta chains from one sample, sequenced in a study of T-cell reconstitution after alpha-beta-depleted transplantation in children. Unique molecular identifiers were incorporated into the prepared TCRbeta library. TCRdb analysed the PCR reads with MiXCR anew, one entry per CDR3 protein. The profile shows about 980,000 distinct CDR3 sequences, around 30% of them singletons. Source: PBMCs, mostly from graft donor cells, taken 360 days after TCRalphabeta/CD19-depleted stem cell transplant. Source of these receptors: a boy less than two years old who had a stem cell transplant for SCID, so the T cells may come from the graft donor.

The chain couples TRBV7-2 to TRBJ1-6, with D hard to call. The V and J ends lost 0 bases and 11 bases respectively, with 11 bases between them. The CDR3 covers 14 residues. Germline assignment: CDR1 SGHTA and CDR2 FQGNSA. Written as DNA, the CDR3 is TGTGCCAGCAGCTTAGCGAAGAGGGTAGCACCCCTCCACTTT. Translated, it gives CASSLAKRVAPLHF.

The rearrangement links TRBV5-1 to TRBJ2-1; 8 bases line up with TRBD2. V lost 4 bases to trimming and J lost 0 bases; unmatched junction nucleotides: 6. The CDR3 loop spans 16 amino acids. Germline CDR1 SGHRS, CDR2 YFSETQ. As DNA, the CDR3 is TGCGCCAGCAGCCCGGGGGGGTGGGGCTCCTACAATGAGCAGTTCTTC. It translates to CASSPGGWGSYNEQFF.

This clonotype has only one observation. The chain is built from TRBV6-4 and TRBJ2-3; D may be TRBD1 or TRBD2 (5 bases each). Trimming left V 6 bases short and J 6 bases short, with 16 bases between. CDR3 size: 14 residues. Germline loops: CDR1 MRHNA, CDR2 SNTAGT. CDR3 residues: CASSAWGIEDTQYF. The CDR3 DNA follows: TGTGCCAGCAGCGCATGGGGGATCGAGGATACGCAGTATTTT.

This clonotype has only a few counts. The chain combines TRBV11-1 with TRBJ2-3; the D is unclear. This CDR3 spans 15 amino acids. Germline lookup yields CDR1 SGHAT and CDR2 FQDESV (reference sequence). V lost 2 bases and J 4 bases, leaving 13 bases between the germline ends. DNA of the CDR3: TGTGCCAGCAGCTTAATTCGGGCAATTTCAGATACGCAGTATTTT. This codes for CASSLIRAISDTQYF.

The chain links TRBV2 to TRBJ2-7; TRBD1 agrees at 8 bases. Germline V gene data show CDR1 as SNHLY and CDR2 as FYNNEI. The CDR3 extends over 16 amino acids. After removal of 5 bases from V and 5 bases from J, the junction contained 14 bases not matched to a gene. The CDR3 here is CASSFLPGTGSNEQYF. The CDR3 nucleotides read TGTGCCAGCAGTTTTTTACCCGGGACAGGTAGTAACGAGCAGTACTTC.

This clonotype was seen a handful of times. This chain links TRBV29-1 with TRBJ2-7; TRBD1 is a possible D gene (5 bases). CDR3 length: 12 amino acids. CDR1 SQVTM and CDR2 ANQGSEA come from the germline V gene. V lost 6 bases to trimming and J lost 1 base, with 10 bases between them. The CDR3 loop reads CSVATVSYEQYF. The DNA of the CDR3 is TGCAGCGTCGCGACAGTATCCTACGAGCAGTACTTC.

This chain's CDR3 is CASSLAAGDRGSYEQYF. DNA of the CDR3: TGTGCCAGCAGTTTAGCCGCCGGGGACAGGGGATCCTACGAGCAGTACTTC. The rearrangement uses TRBV12-3 or TRBV12-4 and TRBJ2-7, with 10 bases identical to TRBD1. The CDR3 loop spans 17 amino acids. V was pared by 0 bases and J by 1 base, with 6 bases of the junction left unmatched.

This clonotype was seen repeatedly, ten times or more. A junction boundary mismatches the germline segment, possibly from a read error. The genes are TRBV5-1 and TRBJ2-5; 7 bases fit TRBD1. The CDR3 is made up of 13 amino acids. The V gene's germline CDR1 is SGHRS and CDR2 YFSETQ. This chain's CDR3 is CASSRQGQETQYF. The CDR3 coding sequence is TGTGCCAGCAGCCGACAGGGTCAAGAGACCCAGTACTTC.

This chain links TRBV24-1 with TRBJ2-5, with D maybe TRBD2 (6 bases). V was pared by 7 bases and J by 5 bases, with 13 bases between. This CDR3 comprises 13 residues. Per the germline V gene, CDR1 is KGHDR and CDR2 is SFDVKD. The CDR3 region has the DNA TGTGCCACCAGCTGGGGAGGAACGGAGACCCAGTACTTC. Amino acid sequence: CATSWGGTETQYF.

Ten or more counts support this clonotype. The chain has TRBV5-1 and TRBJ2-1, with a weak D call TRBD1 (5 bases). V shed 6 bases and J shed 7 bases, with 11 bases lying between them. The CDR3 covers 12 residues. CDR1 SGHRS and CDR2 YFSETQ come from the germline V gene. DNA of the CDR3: TGCGCCAGCATTGGGGCGAGGAATGAGCAGTTCTTC. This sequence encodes CASIGARNEQFF. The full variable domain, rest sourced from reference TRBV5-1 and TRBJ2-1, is KAGVTQTPRYLIKTRGQQVTLSCSPISGHRSVSWYQQTPGQGLQFLFEYFSETQRNKGNFPGRFSGRQFSNSRSEMNVSTLELGDSALYLCASIGARNEQFFGPGTRLTVL.

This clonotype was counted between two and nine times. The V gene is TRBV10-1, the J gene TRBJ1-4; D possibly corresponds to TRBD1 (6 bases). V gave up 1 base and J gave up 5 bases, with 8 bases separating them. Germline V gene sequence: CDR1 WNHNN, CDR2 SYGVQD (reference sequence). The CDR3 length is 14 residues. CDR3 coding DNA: TGCGCCAGCAGTGAGTGTACAGGGAATGAAAAACTGTTTTTT. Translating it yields CASSECTGNEKLFF.

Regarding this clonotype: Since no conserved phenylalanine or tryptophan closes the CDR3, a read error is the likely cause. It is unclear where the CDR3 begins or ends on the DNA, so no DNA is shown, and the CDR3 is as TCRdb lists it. This CDR3 is CASTRFSGTSCVV. The V and J genes are TRBV4-2 and TRBJ2-1; the listed D gene, TRBD1, was not tested against the DNA. From its first to its last residue, the CDR3 has 13 amino acids. Germline values: CDR1 LGHNA, CDR2 YNFKEQ.

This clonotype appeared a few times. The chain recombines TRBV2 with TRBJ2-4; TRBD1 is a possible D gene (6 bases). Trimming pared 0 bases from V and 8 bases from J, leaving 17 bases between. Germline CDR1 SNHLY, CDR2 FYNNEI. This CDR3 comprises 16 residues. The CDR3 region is CASSEALDSIMDIQYF. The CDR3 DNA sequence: TGTGCCAGCAGTGAAGCGTTGGACAGTATTATGGACATTCAGTACTTC. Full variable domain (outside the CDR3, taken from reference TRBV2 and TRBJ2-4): EPEVTQTPSHQVTQMGQEVILRCVPISNHLYFYWYRQILGQKVEFLVSFYNNEISEKSEIFDDQFSVERPDGSNFTLKIRSTKLEDSAMYFCASSEALDSIMDIQYFGAGTRLSVL.

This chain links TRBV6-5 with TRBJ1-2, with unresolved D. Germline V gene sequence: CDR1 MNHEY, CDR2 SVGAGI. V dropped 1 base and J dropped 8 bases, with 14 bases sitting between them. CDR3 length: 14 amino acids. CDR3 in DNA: TGTGCCAGCAGTTACTTTCCCGGGAGTCAAGGCTACACCTTC. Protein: CASSYFPGSQGYTF.

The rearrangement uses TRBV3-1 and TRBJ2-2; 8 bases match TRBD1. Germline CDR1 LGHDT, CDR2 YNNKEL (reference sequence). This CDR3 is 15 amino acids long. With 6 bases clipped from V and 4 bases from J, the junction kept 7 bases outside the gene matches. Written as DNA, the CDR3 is TGTGCCAGCAGAGTCAGGGGGCTGGTCACCGGGGAGCTGTTTTTT. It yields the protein CASRVRGLVTGELFF.

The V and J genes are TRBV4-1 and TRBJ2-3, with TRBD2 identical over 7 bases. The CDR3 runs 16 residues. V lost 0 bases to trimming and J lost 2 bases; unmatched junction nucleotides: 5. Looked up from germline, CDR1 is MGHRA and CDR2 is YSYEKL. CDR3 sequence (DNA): TGCGCCAGCAGCCAAGATTGGCGGGGGAACACAGATACGCAGTATTTT. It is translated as CASSQDWRGNTDTQYF.

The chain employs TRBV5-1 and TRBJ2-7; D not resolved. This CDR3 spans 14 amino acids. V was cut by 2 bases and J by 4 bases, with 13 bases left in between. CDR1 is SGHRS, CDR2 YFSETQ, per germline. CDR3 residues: CASSLEGIGYEQYF. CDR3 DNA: TGCGCCAGCAGCTTAGAAGGGATCGGTTACGAGCAGTACTTC.

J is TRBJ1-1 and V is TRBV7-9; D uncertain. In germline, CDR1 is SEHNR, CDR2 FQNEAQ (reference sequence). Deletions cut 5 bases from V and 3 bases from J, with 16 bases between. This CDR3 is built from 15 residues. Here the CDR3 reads CASSRGEILHTEAFF. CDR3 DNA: TGTGCCAGCAGCCGCGGGGAGATCTTACACACTGAAGCTTTCTTT.

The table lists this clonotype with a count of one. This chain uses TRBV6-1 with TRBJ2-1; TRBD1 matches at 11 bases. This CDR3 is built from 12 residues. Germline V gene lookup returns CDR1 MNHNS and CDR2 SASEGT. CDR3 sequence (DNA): TGTTATACCGGGACAGGGGGCAATGAGCAGTTCTTC. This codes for CYTGTGGNEQFF.

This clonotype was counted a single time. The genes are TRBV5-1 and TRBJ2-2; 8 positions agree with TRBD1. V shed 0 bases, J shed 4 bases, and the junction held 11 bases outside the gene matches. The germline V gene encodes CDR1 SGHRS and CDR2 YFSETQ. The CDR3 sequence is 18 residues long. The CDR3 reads CASSLGTTGVVGTGELFF. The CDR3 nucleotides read TGCGCCAGCAGCTTGGGTACGACAGGGGTTGTCGGCACCGGGGAGCTGTTTTTT.

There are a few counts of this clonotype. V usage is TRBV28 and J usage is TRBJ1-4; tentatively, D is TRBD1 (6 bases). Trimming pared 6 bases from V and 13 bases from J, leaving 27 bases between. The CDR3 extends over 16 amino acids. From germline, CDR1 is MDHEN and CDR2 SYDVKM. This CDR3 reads CASRKQGGSMKKGLFF. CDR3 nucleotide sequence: TGTGCCAGCAGAAAACAGGGTGGAAGTATGAAAAAGGGACTGTTTTTT.

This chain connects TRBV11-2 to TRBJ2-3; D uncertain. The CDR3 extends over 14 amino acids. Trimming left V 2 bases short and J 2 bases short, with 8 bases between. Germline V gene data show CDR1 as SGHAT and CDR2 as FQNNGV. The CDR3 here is CASSLRLTTDTQYF. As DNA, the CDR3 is TGTGCCAGCAGCTTACGACTGACCACAGATACGCAGTATTTT.

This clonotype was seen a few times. Written as DNA, the CDR3 is TGCAGTGCTTGGACGGACCCCAGCTCCTACGAGCAGTACTTC. Translating it yields CSAWTDPSSYEQYF. V usage is TRBV20-1 and J usage is TRBJ2-7; D is unclear. V was clipped by 5 bases and J by 0 bases, with 14 bases between them. CDR1 and CDR2 from the germline V gene are DFQATT and SNEGSKA (reference sequence). The CDR3 runs 14 residues.

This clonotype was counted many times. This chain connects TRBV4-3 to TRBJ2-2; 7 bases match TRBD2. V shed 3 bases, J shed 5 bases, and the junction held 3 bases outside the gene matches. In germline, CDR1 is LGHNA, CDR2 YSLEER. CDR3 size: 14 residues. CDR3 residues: CASSQGGMTGELFF. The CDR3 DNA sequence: TGCGCCAGCAGCCAGGGGGGGATGACCGGGGAGCTGTTTTTT.

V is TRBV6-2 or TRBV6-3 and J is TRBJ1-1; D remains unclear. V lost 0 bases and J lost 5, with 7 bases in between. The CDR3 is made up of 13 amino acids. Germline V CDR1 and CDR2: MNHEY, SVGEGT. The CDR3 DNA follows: TGTGCCAGCAGTTACTCGACGCAAACTGAAGCTTTCTTT. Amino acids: CASSYSTQTEAFF.

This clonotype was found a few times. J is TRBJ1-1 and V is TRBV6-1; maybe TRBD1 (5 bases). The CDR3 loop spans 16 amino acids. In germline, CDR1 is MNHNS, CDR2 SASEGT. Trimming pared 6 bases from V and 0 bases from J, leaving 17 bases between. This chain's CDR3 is CASSPGRIGMNTEAFF. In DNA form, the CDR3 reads TGTGCCAGCAGCCCGGGACGGATTGGAATGAACACTGAAGCTTTCTTT.

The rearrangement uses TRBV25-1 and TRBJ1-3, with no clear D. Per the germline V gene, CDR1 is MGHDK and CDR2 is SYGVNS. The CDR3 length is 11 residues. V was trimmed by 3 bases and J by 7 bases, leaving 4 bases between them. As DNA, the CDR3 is TGTGCCAGCAGTGAGTGGAACACCATATATTTT. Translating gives CASSEWNTIYF.

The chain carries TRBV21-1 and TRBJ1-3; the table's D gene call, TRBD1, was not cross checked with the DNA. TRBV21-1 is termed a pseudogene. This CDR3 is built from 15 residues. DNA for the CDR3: TGTGCCAGCAGCTTCCGGGGACCCTCTGGAAACACCATATATTTT. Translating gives CASSFRGPSGNTIYF.

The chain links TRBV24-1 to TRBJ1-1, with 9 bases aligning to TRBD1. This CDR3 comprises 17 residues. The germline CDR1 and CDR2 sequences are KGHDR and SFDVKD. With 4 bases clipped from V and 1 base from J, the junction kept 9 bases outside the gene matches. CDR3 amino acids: CATSDPHRGRGNTEAFF. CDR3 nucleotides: TGTGCCACCAGTGACCCCCACAGGGGGCGAGGGAACACTGAAGCTTTCTTT.

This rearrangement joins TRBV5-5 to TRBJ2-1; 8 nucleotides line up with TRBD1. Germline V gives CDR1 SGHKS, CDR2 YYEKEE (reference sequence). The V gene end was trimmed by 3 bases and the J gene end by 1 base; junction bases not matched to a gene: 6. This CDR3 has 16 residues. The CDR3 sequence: CASSWGTGLSYNEQFF. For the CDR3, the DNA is TGTGCCAGCAGCTGGGGGACAGGACTATCCTACAATGAGCAGTTCTTC.

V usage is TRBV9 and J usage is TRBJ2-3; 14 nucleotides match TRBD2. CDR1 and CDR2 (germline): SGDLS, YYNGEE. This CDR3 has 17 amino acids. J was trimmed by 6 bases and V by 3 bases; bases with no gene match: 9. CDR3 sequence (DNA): TGTGCCAGCAGCGCCCAAGGCGGGACTAGCGGGAGTGATACGCAGTATTTT. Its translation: CASSAQGGTSGSDTQYF.